This TCR beta chain was captured by sequencing in a study of CD8 T cells in Susac syndrome. cDNA came from about 0.51 to 1 ug RNA primed by random hexamers. A single record per CDR3 protein comes from TCRdb applying MiXCR to the immunoSEQ multiplex PCR reads. The sample contains 92,000 or so distinct CDR3 sequences, around 96% of which appear only once. Source material: CD8+ T cells from PBMCs. The TCR originated in a human donor with Susac syndrome.

The CDR3 loop reads CASSHDRGYGYTF. In nucleotides, the CDR3 is TGTGCCAGCAGCCACGACAGGGGCTATGGCTACACCTTC. The chain links TRBV7-8 to TRBJ1-2, with 8 bases fitting TRBD1. The ends lost 5 bases at V and 4 bases at J; junction bases unmatched: 3. The CDR3 is 13 amino acids. Germline CDR1 and CDR2: SGHVS and FQNEAQ.